This TCR beta chain emerged from a study of blood T cell repertoires in COVID-19. The germline CDR1 and CDR2 sequences are SGHAT and FQNNGV. V was shortened by 5 bases and J by 5 bases, with 10 bases between the two germline ends. CDR3 length equals 13 residues. The method was immunoSEQ multiplex PCR; TCRdb's version includes in-frame clones alone and lacks a portion of them. Of around 250,000 clones listed, 80% to 85% are singletons. Resolution of symptoms, clearance, or two negative PCRs was present in recovered Cohort 3 donors. The material sequenced was PBMCs or T cells enriched from blood (not recorded which). The sequence came from a man aged 45-65 years who had recovered from COVID-19. The V gene is TRBV11-2, the J gene TRBJ1-5, with no clear D. The DNA of the CDR3 is TGTGCCAGCAGCCTAGGAGCCGATCAGCCCCAGCATTTT. This encodes CASSLGADQPQHF.